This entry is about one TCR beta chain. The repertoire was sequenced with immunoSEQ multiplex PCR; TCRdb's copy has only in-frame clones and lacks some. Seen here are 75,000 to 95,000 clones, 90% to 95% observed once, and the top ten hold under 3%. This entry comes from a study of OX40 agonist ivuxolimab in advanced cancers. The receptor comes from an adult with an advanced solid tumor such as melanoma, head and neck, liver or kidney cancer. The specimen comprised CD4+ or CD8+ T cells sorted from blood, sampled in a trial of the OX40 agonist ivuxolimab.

CDR3 protein: CASSLRSGTSNQPQHF. The CDR3 DNA reads as TGTGCCAGCAGTTTACGTTCCGGGACAAGCAATCAGCCCCAGCATTTT. The V gene is TRBV28, the J gene TRBJ1-5; a weak D match, TRBD1 (6 bases). The CDR3 covers 16 residues. V was cut by 2 bases and J by 1 base, with 12 bases left in between. Looked up from germline, CDR1 is MDHEN and CDR2 is SYDVKM.